Listed here are 26 T cell receptor beta chains from one sample, sequenced in a study of blood T cell repertoires in COVID-19 (dated by TCRdb to about 2020). Receptor amplification or capture employed the immunoSEQ multiplex PCR assay. TCRdb provides this immuneACCESS table in a form limited to in-frame rearrangements. Some clones are lacking; in checked studies, under half of them reflect an unresolved V gene, and why the rest are absent is not known. Within this sample are under 200,000 clones, with about 88% of them counted one time only. The top ten constitute 6% of the sample. The sequencing sample was made of peripheral blood. All receptors derive from a man in his forties with active or convalescent COVID-19.

This clone was recorded only once. This chain links TRBV10-3 with TRBJ1-1; D not resolved. This CDR3 is built from 13 residues. The V gene's germline CDR1 is ENHRY and CDR2 SYGVKD. Trimming took 8 bases from V and 4 from J, leaving 14 bases between them. This chain's CDR3 is CAILPSGGTEAFF. CDR3 DNA sequence: TGTGCCATCCTACCCTCCGGTGGCACTGAAGCTTTCTTT.

The chain joins TRBV11-1 to TRBJ1-3; tentatively, D is TRBD1 (6 bases). Trimming removed 3 bases at V and 0 bases at J, with 9 bases between. Germline CDR1 SGHAT, CDR2 FQDESV (reference sequence). The CDR3 covers 15 residues. The CDR3 sequence is CASSFGQYSGNTIYF. The CDR3 region has the DNA TGTGCCAGCAGCTTCGGACAGTACTCTGGAAACACCATATATTTT. The entire variable domain, with the rest obtained from reference TRBV11-1 and TRBJ1-3, is as follows: EAEVAQSPRYKITEKSQAVAFWCDPISGHATLYWYRQILGQGPELLVQFQDESVVDDSQLPKDRFSAERLKGVDSTLKIQPAELGDSAMYLCASSFGQYSGNTIYFGEGSWLTVV.

The chain has TRBV7-3 and TRBJ2-7; 7 bases are shared with TRBD1. The germline gives CDR1 SGHTA, CDR2 FQGTGA. After removal of 5 bases from V and 2 bases from J, the junction contained 3 bases not matched to a gene. This CDR3 is built from 13 residues. The CDR3 DNA sequence: TGTGCCAGCAGCGATGGGACAGCCTACGAGCAGTACTTC. It is translated as CASSDGTAYEQYF.

The chain uses TRBV19 and TRBJ2-7, with a tentative D call TRBD2 (5 bases). This CDR3 is 11 amino acids long. V was shortened by 7 bases and J by 5 bases, with 9 bases between the two germline ends. The germline CDR1 and CDR2 sequences are LNHDA and SQIVND (reference sequence). CDR3 DNA sequence: TGTGCCAGTACCAACGGGGACGAGCAGTACTTC. Its translation: CASTNGDEQYF.

The chain joins TRBV19 to TRBJ2-6, with 9 bases fitting TRBD1. The CDR3 sequence is 19 residues long. Germline assignment: CDR1 LNHDA and CDR2 SQIVND (reference sequence). The trim removed 3 bases at V and 4 bases at J, leaving 13 bases unmatched. CDR3 bases: TGTGCCAGTAGTATTTCACCGGGACAGGGAGGTCCAGGGGCCAACGTCCTGACTTTC. This gives the protein CASSISPGQGGPGANVLTF.

This clone was counted between two and nine times. The rearrangement links TRBV28 to TRBJ2-7; 9 nucleotides align to TRBD1. The CDR3 is made up of 15 amino acids. V trimming: 1 base; J trimming: 5 bases; junction bases outside the gene matches: 6. Germline assignment: CDR1 MDHEN and CDR2 SYDVKM. The CDR3 loop is CASSLSGTGLNEQYF. In DNA, the CDR3 is TGTGCCAGCAGTTTATCCGGGACAGGGCTTAACGAGCAGTACTTC.

The rearrangement joins TRBV30 to TRBJ2-5; 7 positions agree with TRBD2. In germline, CDR1 is GTSNPN, CDR2 SVGIG (reference sequence). V lost 2 bases to trimming and J lost 5 bases; unmatched junction nucleotides: 5. The CDR3 length is 13 residues. DNA of the CDR3: TGTGCCTGGAGTCCGACTAGCCTGGAGACCCAGTACTTC. This translates into CAWSPTSLETQYF.

The CDR3 loop is CASSVPGTEAFF. The CDR3 DNA sequence: TGTGCCAGCAGCGTTCCGGGAACTGAAGCTTTCTTT. This chain connects TRBV9 to TRBJ1-1; D is ambiguous. CDR1 SGDLS and CDR2 YYNGEE come from the germline V gene. V was pared by 2 bases and J by 5 bases, with 7 bases between. The CDR3 contains 12 residues.

The V and J genes are TRBV6-2 or TRBV6-3 and TRBJ2-5; 10 nucleotides line up with TRBD2. CDR1 and CDR2 from the germline V gene are MNHEY and SVGEGT. There are 17 residues in the CDR3. With V trimmed by 2 bases and J by 0 bases, 6 bases remained unmatched. The CDR3 protein is CASSYLAGAVNQETQYF. As DNA, the CDR3 is TGTGCCAGCAGTTACCTAGCGGGAGCGGTTAACCAAGAGACCCAGTACTTC.

CDR3 DNA sequence: TGTGCCAGCAGCTTAGGTTCGGATCAGCCCCAGCATTTT. Encoded protein: CASSLGSDQPQHF. This chain connects TRBV11-3 to TRBJ1-5; D ambiguous. Germline values: CDR1 SGHNT, CDR2 YENEEA. The CDR3 is made up of 13 amino acids. V lost 1 base, J lost 5 bases, and 6 bases lay in between.

The J gene is TRBJ2-7, the V gene TRBV6-5; 8 nucleotides line up with TRBD1. The CDR3 loop spans 14 amino acids. V gave up 6 bases and J gave up 2 bases; unmatched junction bases: 6. Germline CDR1 is MNHEY and CDR2 is SVGAGI. This CDR3 is CASRFPGGAYEQYF. The CDR3 nucleotides read TGTGCCAGCAGGTTCCCAGGGGGCGCCTACGAGCAGTACTTC.

The chain links TRBV5-1 to TRBJ1-2; 7 positions agree with TRBD1. Germline CDR1 and CDR2: SGHRS and YFSETQ. Trimming took 3 bases from V and 0 from J; bases not matched to a gene: 8. The CDR3 has 16 residues. CDR3 amino acids: CASSSRDSLTNYGYTF. DNA of the CDR3: TGCGCCAGCAGCTCCCGGGACAGCCTGACTAACTATGGCTACACCTTC. Full variable domain (outside the CDR3, taken from reference TRBV5-1 and TRBJ1-2): KAGVTQTPRYLIKTRGQQVTLSCSPISGHRSVSWYQQTPGQGLQFLFEYFSETQRNKGNFPGRFSGRQFSNSRSEMNVSTLELGDSALYLCASSSRDSLTNYGYTFGSGTRLTVV.

This clone was detected only a few times. The chain carries TRBV12-5 and TRBJ1-1; 8 bases line up with TRBD1. Germline V gene lookup returns CDR1 LGHNT and CDR2 FRNRAP. V was pared by 6 bases and J by 4 bases, with 10 bases of the junction left unmatched. This CDR3 has 15 residues. This CDR3 reads CASGFTTTGGTEAFF. DNA of the CDR3: TGTGCTAGTGGATTCACAACCACAGGGGGCACTGAAGCTTTCTTT.

The V call is TRBV18, the J call TRBJ2-1; D might be TRBD2 (7 bases). The CDR3 totals 16 residues. CDR1 and CDR2 (germline): KGHSH, LQKENI. Trimming removed 4 bases from V and 0 bases from J, with 13 bases in between. The CDR3 reads CASSRRGGASYNEQFF. The CDR3 DNA follows: TGTGCCAGCTCACGTCGCGGGGGCGCCTCCTACAATGAGCAGTTCTTC.

V usage is TRBV5-4 and J usage is TRBJ2-3, with a tentative D call TRBD1 (6 bases). This CDR3 contains 16 residues. Germline V gives CDR1 SGHNT, CDR2 YYREEE (reference sequence). Trimming pared 7 bases from V and 0 bases from J, leaving 18 bases between. The CDR3 DNA is TGTGCCAGCGGCCCTGCCCTGGACAGAAGCACAGATACGCAGTATTTT. It is translated as CASGPALDRSTDTQYF.

The rearrangement joins TRBV4-3 to TRBJ2-3; TRBD2 agrees at 10 bases. Germline V gene data show CDR1 as LGHNA and CDR2 as YSLEER. The CDR3 extends over 18 amino acids. Losses at the gene ends were 0 bases for V and 5 bases for J; bases not matched to a gene: 11. CDR3 coding DNA: TGCGCCAGCAGCCAAGATCGGGTAGCGGGGGGTTTTTTAGATACGCAGTATTTT. Its protein product is CASSQDRVAGGFLDTQYF.

The chain links TRBV19 to TRBJ1-5, with 8 bases matching TRBD1. This CDR3 region has 15 residues. Germline V gives CDR1 LNHDA, CDR2 SQIVND (reference sequence). The V gene end was trimmed by 4 bases and the J gene end by 0 bases; junction bases not matched to a gene: 2. The CDR3, as DNA: TGTGCCAGTAGTAGGGACAGGAATAGCAATCAGCCCCAGCATTTT. Translating it yields CASSRDRNSNQPQHF.

This chain connects TRBV23-1 to TRBJ1-4, with no clear D. TRBV23-1 is flagged as an ORF with uncertain function. The CDR3 covers 11 residues. V lost 7 bases, J lost 4 bases, and 4 bases lay in between. CDR3 DNA: TGCGCCAGCATAGTTAATGAAAAACTGTTTTTT. Protein sequence: CASIVNEKLFF.

The chain links TRBV5-1 to TRBJ2-1; D remains unclear. The CDR3 has 13 amino acids. The V gene lost 0 bases and the J gene lost 8 bases, with 9 bases spanning the gap. Germline-derived CDR1 and CDR2 are SGHRS and YFSETQ. The DNA of the CDR3 is TGCGCCAGCAGCTTGGTTTTCCGAGATGAGCAGTTCTTC. Encoded protein: CASSLVFRDEQFF.

V is TRBV5-1 and J is TRBJ1-1; D is unresolved. CDR3 length: 15 residues. V was clipped by 4 bases and J by 1 base, with 14 bases between them. Germline V CDR1 and CDR2: SGHRS, YFSETQ. CDR3 in amino acids: CASSPRGGGNTEAFF. In DNA, the CDR3 is TGCGCCAGCAGCCCTCGTGGAGGAGGGAACACTGAAGCTTTCTTT.

The chain couples TRBV6-5 to TRBJ2-1; a weak D match, TRBD2 (7 bases). CDR3 length equals 15 residues. Germline V gives CDR1 MNHEY, CDR2 SVGAGI. V shed 5 bases and J shed 4 bases, with 15 bases lying between them. The CDR3 DNA is TGTGCCAGCAGTCGTGGGGGGGGCAATTACAATGAGCAGTTCTTC. This sequence encodes CASSRGGGNYNEQFF.

The chain has TRBV5-1 and TRBJ2-1; 13 bases agree with TRBD2. Germline CDR1 reads SGHRS; CDR2 reads YFSETQ. The V gene end was trimmed by 7 bases and the J gene end by 8 bases; junction bases not matched to a gene: 6. The CDR3 runs 14 residues. The CDR3 sequence is CASSGLAGVDEQFF. DNA of the CDR3: TGCGCCAGCTCCGGACTAGCGGGAGTTGATGAGCAGTTCTTC. Combining the CDR3 with reference TRBV5-1 and TRBJ2-1 gives the whole variable domain KAGVTQTPRYLIKTRGQQVTLSCSPISGHRSVSWYQQTPGQGLQFLFEYFSETQRNKGNFPGRFSGRQFSNSRSEMNVSTLELGDSALYLCASSGLAGVDEQFFGPGTRLTVL.

This chain connects TRBV30 to TRBJ2-7; TRBD1 aligns across 9 bases. The CDR3 has 15 amino acids. CDR1 is GTSNPN and CDR2 is SVGIG in the germline V gene (reference sequence). V was pared by 0 bases and J by 3 bases, with 6 bases of the junction left unmatched. The CDR3 spells CAWSVGTGQGYEQYF. DNA for the CDR3: TGTGCCTGGAGTGTCGGGACGGGACAGGGCTACGAGCAGTACTTC.

The gene calls are TRBV19 and TRBJ2-1; 10 nucleotides agree with TRBD1. The germline V gene encodes CDR1 LNHDA and CDR2 SQIVND (reference sequence). The CDR3 totals 14 residues. With 7 bases clipped from V and 7 bases from J, the junction kept 7 bases outside the gene matches. CDR3 bases: TGTGCCAGTACTACGGGACAGGGGAGGAATGAGCAGTTCTTC. Translated, it gives CASTTGQGRNEQFF.

This rearrangement joins TRBV9 to TRBJ1-4; 8 bases are shared with TRBD1. After removal of 3 bases from V and 3 bases from J, the junction contained 7 bases not matched to a gene. This CDR3 region has 16 residues. Germline CDR1 is SGDLS and CDR2 is YYNGEE. The CDR3 loop reads CASSATGAPANEKLFF. The CDR3 DNA reads as TGTGCCAGCAGCGCGACAGGGGCGCCTGCTAATGAAAAACTGTTTTTT.

The gene calls are TRBV10-3 and TRBJ1-3; D uncertain. The CDR3 consists of 13 residues. The V and J ends lost 3 bases and 4 bases respectively, with 7 bases between them. CDR1 is ENHRY and CDR2 is SYGVKD in the germline V gene. CDR3 loop: CAISDGGGNTIYF. CDR3 sequence (DNA): TGTGCCATCAGTGACGGCGGAGGAAACACCATATATTTT.